The 3 T cell receptor beta chains below were found in one sample sequenced in a study of cytomegalovirus exposure and HLA in healthy donors. Researchers ran the PCR with 60 Vbeta and 13 Jbeta primers. Method: immunoSEQ multiplex PCR; TCRdb's copy keeps in-frame clones and lacks some. The data contain some 120,000 clones, around 81% of them singletons. Sequenced: PBMCs. The source of these receptors is a woman younger than 45 in good health and CMV-seronegative.

The chain is built from TRBV19 and TRBJ2-7; possibly TRBD2 for D (5 bases). Trimming took 6 bases from V and 0 from J, leaving 9 bases between them. The CDR3 is made up of 13 amino acids. Germline V lookup: CDR1 LNHDA, CDR2 SQIVND (reference sequence). CDR3 sequence: CASSGRASYEQYF. The CDR3 DNA follows: TGTGCCAGTAGCGGGCGGGCCTCCTACGAGCAGTACTTC.

This clone was observed a single time. V usage is TRBV14 and J usage is TRBJ2-7; 9 nucleotides agree with TRBD1. The CDR3 has 13 residues. Germline CDR1 is SGHDN and CDR2 is FVKESK. The V gene end was trimmed by 4 bases and the J gene end by 6 bases; junction bases not matched to a gene: 4. In nucleotides, the CDR3 is TGTGCCAGCAGCCGGGACAGGGTCGGCGAGCAGTACTTC. Translation gives CASSRDRVGEQYF.

J is TRBJ1-6 and V is TRBV30, with 10 positions matching TRBD1. V lost 7 bases to trimming and J lost 5 bases; unmatched junction nucleotides: 5. The length of the CDR3 is 14 residues. Germline CDR1 GTSNPN, CDR2 SVGIG (reference sequence). The CDR3 region has the DNA TGTGCCTCGCCGGGACAGGGGAATAATTCACCCCTCCACTTT. Protein: CASPGQGNNSPLHF.